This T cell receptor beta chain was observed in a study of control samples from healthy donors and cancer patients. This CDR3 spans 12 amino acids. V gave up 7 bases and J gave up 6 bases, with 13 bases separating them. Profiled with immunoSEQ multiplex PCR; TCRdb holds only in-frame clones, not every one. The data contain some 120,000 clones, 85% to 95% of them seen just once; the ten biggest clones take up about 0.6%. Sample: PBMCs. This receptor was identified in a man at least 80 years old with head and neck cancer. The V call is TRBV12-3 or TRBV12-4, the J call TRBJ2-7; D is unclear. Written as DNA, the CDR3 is TGTGCCAGCACCTCCTCAGGACGCGAGCAGTACTTC. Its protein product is CASTSSGREQYF.